This TCR beta chain was retrieved from a study of shared clonotypes between healthy human individuals. CD45RO-negative CD8 cells positively selected for CCR7 made up the naive population, which excluded terminally differentiated effector memory CD45RA+ cells. Donors had no recently reported acute infections or vaccinations and were HIV-negative. CDR1 is PRHDT and CDR2 is FYEKMQ in the germline V gene (reference sequence). V was cut by 0 bases and J by 1 base, with 13 bases left in between. The length of the CDR3 is 18 residues. The run depth of the assay was deep. Clones were sequenced by immunoSEQ multiplex PCR, and TCRdb holds only the in-frame ones, with some missing. The table records hundreds of thousands of clones, around 96% of them present only once.

Input material: naive CD8+ T cells sorted from blood. The chain joins TRBV13 to TRBJ2-6, with D perhaps matching TRBD1 (6 bases). The TCR was taken from a woman in her twenties or thirties in good health. CDR3 coding DNA: TGTGCCAGCAGCTTAGGAGGGACATTATTTTCTGGGGCCAACGTCCTGACTTTC. It yields the protein CASSLGGTLFSGANVLTF.